This TCR beta chain comes out of a study of T cell repertoires in cytomegalovirus infection. At the level of the study: Epitope selection comprised recently identified HLA-C-restricted CMV epitopes and well-studied HLA-B-restricted CMV epitopes. Matching HLA type, along with CMV infection, was indicated by public TCR beta signatures. Study-wide results and limits: Summed frequency of public TCR beta families distinguished CMV carriers with the relevant HLA. HLA-C-restricted CMV clonotypes gave the most frequent clonotype in two of eight donors.

Turning to this clonotype: The antigen is undetermined.

TCRdb reanalysed the reads using MiXCR and keeps one entry per CDR3 protein. The table lists about a million distinct CDR3 sequences, approximately 31% of them singletons. The material was cultured CD8+ T cells from PBMCs, obtained from culture after CMV antigen stimulation. The sequence derives from a human donor in good health (CMV status not recorded). Some clones in this sample may be carry-over from other donors' samples.

CDR3 protein: CASSVGGTLQSEQFF. As DNA, the CDR3 is TGTGCCAGCAGCGTAGGCGGGACATTACAATCTGAGCAGTTCTTC. The rearrangement links TRBV9 to TRBJ2-1; D is tentatively TRBD1 or TRBD2 (6 bases each). Trimming cost V 0 bases and J 9 bases, with 16 bases left between them. This CDR3 region has 15 residues. Germline CDR1 and CDR2: SGDLS and YYNGEE.